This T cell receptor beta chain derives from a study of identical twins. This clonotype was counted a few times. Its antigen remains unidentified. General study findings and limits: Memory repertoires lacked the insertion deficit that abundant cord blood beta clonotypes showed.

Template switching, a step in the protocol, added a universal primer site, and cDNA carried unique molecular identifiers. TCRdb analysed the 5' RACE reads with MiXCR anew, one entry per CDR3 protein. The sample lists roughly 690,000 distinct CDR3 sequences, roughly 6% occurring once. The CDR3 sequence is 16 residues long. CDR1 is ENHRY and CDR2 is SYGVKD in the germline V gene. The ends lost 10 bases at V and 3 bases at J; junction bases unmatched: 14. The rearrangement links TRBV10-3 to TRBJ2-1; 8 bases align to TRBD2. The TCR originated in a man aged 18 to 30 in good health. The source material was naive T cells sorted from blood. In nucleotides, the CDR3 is TGTGCCACCCAGGCCATGAGCGGGAGAGACTACAATGAGCAGTTCTTC. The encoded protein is CATQAMSGRDYNEQFF.